These T cell receptor beta chains were read from a single sample in a study of blood T cells in healthy people across ages. MiXCR, run by TCRdb on the 5' RACE reads, gives a single entry per CDR3 protein. The sample has around 1,800,000 distinct CDR3 sequences; roughly two fifths are singletons. The sequencing sample was made of blood. The receptors shown here come from a human donor in good health. Both conserved end residues are part of each CDR3. A D gene is named only where the DNA matches it firmly. Size is stated for part of the rows, as once, few or many counts, or as a class when the clone is expanded.

abundance	v_gene	d_gene	j_gene	CDR3nt	CDR3aa
many	TRBV5-1	TRBD1	TRBJ1-2	TGCGCCAGCAGCACAGTCCCGGGACAGGGTAACTACACCTTC	CASSTVPGQGNYTF
few	TRBV4-1	NA	TRBJ1-2	TGCGCCAGCAGCCCCGAATCCGGACCCAACTATGGCTACACCTTC	CASSPESGPNYGYTF
NA	TRBV2	NA	TRBJ2-5	TGTGCCAGCAGTGAAGCTGGGCCAACCGGGACCCAGTACTTC	CASSEAGPTGTQYF
NA	TRBV5-1	NA	TRBJ2-1	TGCGCCAGCAGCTTGGACCCCGCGGGGCAGTTCTTC	CASSLDPAGQFF
NA	TRBV5-5	NA	TRBJ2-2	TGTGCCAGCAGCCCGATGGGGTCCCCTACCACCGGGGAGCTGTTTTTT	CASSPMGSPTTGELFF
few	TRBV6-5	NA	TRBJ1-4	TGTGCCAGCAGTTACTCGCCGGAGGAAAAACTGTTTTTT	CASSYSPEEKLFF
NA	TRBV20-1	NA	TRBJ1-4	TGCAGTGCTGCATTCCCGGGACGGAATGAAAAACTGTTTTTT	CSAAFPGRNEKLFF
NA	TRBV28	NA	TRBJ2-7	TGTGCCAGCAGTACCAGGGACGACGAGCAGTACTTC	CASSTRDDEQYF
few	TRBV6-1	NA	TRBJ2-7	TGTGCCAGCCCGGCAATCGACGAGCAGTACTTC	CASPAIDEQYF
NA	TRBV20-1	NA	TRBJ1-1	TGCAGTGAGGTACTGAACACTGAAGCTTTCTTT	CSEVLNTEAFF
many	TRBV29-1	NA	TRBJ1-2	TGCAGCGTTGACCTGGAACAGGATGCTAACTATGGCTACACCTTC	CSVDLEQDANYGYTF
NA	TRBV5-1	TRBD1	TRBJ2-3	TGCGCCAGCAGCTTGGAGGGGACAGTTAGCACAGATACGCAGTATTTT	CASSLEGTVSTDTQYF
NA	TRBV9	NA	TRBJ1-5	TGTGCCAGCAGCGTAACTGGGGGGAACAATCAGCCCCAGCATTTT	CASSVTGGNNQPQHF
few	TRBV12-3/TRBV12-4	NA	TRBJ1-1	TGTGCCAGCAGGGGTCCGGGGGCGGGGAACACTGAAGCTTTCTTT	CASRGPGAGNTEAFF
few	TRBV24-1	TRBD2	TRBJ2-1	TGTGCCACCAGTGTAGGCGGGGGGAATGAGCAGTTCTTC	CATSVGGGNEQFF
NA	TRBV7-2	TRBD1	TRBJ1-2	TGTGCCAGCAGCCTGACGACAGGGGAAGACTATGGCTACACCTTC	CASSLTTGEDYGYTF
NA	TRBV28	TRBD2	TRBJ2-4	TGTGCCAGCAGTTTAAGTTGGTACAGTAGCGGGGTGGGCATTCAGTACTTC	CASSLSWYSSGVGIQYF
few	TRBV20-1	NA	TRBJ2-5	TGCAGTGCTAGAGATCCCCGGGGGCTAGCCCAAGAGACCCAGTACTTC	CSARDPRGLAQETQYF
few	TRBV4-3	TRBD2	TRBJ2-5	TGCGCCAGCAGCGAAGCGGGGCGGTTCCAAGAGACCCAGTACTTC	CASSEAGRFQETQYF
many	TRBV29-1	NA	TRBJ1-2	TGCAGCGTGGGCGGGGTCTTGAACTATGGCTACACCTTC	CSVGGVLNYGYTF
NA	TRBV28	NA	TRBJ1-1	TGTGCCAGCAGAGTCACAGCCAACACTGAAGCTTTCTTT	CASRVTANTEAFF
few	TRBV12-3/TRBV12-4	NA	TRBJ1-1	TGTGCCAGCAGTTCCTCGGGTGTGCCCACTGAAGCTTTCTTT	CASSSSGVPTEAFF
NA	TRBV20-1	NA	TRBJ2-7	TGCAGTGCTAGAGATAAACAGGGTGGTTGGGTTGAGCAGTACTTC	CSARDKQGGWVEQYF
few	TRBV18	NA	TRBJ2-1	TGTGCCAGCTCACAAAAGACAGTATACAATGAGCAGTTCTTC	CASSQKTVYNEQFF
NA	TRBV20-1	NA	TRBJ1-2	TGCAGTGCTACTGGACTAACTAACTATGGCTACACCTTC	CSATGLTNYGYTF
NA	TRBV5-1	NA	TRBJ2-6	TGCGCCAGCAGCTTGGAGAGTATAGGGGCCAACGTCCTGACTTTC	CASSLESIGANVLTF
few	TRBV11-1	NA	TRBJ2-1	TGTGCCAGCAGCTTAAATTACGCGGCCAACAATGAGCAGTTCTTC	CASSLNYAANNEQFF
few	TRBV18	NA	TRBJ1-2	TGTGCCAGCTCACCGACCAGGGCCGACTATGGCTACACCTTC	CASSPTRADYGYTF
NA	TRBV27	NA	TRBJ2-5	TGTGCCAGCAGTCCCGGGACCCACAAAGAGACCCAGTACTTC	CASSPGTHKETQYF
NA	TRBV7-3	TRBD1	TRBJ2-5	TGTGCCAGCAGCTTATGGACAGGAGGGACCCAGTACTTC	CASSLWTGGTQYF
NA	TRBV13	TRBD2	TRBJ2-1	TGTGCCAGCAGCCCCCAGGGGAGCGGGGGCAATAATGAGCAGTTCTTC	CASSPQGSGGNNEQFF
few	TRBV5-5	NA	TRBJ2-1	TGTGCCAGCAGCTTGCGGGTCGGGCAGGGGGGTTACAATGAGCAGTTCTTC	CASSLRVGQGGYNEQFF
few	TRBV20-1	TRBD1	TRBJ2-7	TGCAGTGCTAGAGTGTGGGGTAGGGGGCCTAACTCCTACGAGCAGTACTTC	CSARVWGRGPNSYEQYF
NA	TRBV12-3/TRBV12-4	NA	TRBJ2-3	TGTGCCAGCACCACCGGAATACCCGATACGCAGTATTTT	CASTTGIPDTQYF
NA	TRBV29-1	NA	TRBJ2-6	TGCAGCGCTCGGACAGATGGGGCCAACGTCCTGACTTTC	CSARTDGANVLTF
NA	TRBV6-2/TRBV6-3	NA	TRBJ2-7	TGTGTCAGCATAGACAGGATCTCCTACGAGCAGTACTTC	CVSIDRISYEQYF
NA	TRBV6-2/TRBV6-3	NA	TRBJ1-2	TGTGCCAGCACGCAGAGGGCGGTCTATGGCTACACCTTC	CASTQRAVYGYTF
NA	TRBV29-1	NA	TRBJ1-2	TGCAGCGCCGACAGCCGGGACATCGCTAACTATGACTACACCTTC	CSADSRDIANYDYTF
NA	TRBV7-2	TRBD1	TRBJ2-4	TGTGCCAGCAGCTCACTATGGGACAGGGGGCAAGACATTCAGTACTTC	CASSSLWDRGQDIQYF
NA	TRBV27	NA	TRBJ1-1	TGTGCCAGCACCTATTACCACACTGAAGCTTTCTTT	CASTYYHTEAFF
many	TRBV29-1	TRBD2	TRBJ2-1	TGCAGCGACCGGACTAGCGATGAGCAGTTCTTC	CSDRTSDEQFF
NA	TRBV7-2	NA	TRBJ2-4	TGTGCCAGCAGCTTCATTAGCAGGTCCAAAAACATTCAGTACTTC	CASSFISRSKNIQYF
few	TRBV20-1	TRBD1	TRBJ1-1	TGCAGTGCTAGGGGACAGGGAGGGCACACTGAAGCTTTCTTT	CSARGQGGHTEAFF
few	TRBV7-2	NA	TRBJ1-5	TGTGCCAGCAGCTACGACCCCAATCAGCCCCAGCATTTT	CASSYDPNQPQHF
NA	TRBV20-1	TRBD2	TRBJ2-3	TGCAGTGCTAGCCTAGCGGGGGGGACCTCTAGCACAGATACGCAGTATTTT	CSASLAGGTSSTDTQYF
NA	TRBV20-1	TRBD1	TRBJ1-2	TGCAGTGCTCAAATCACAGGGGTGAGCGGCTACACCTTC	CSAQITGVSGYTF
few	TRBV6-5	NA	TRBJ2-5	TGTGCCAGCAGTTACTCGAGCGGGCAGTACTTC	CASSYSSGQYF
NA	TRBV20-1	TRBD2	TRBJ2-5	TGCAATGCTAGACTAGCGGGAGAGACCCAGTACTTC	CNARLAGETQYF
NA	TRBV7-8	TRBD1	TRBJ1-2	TGTGCCAGCAGTCGGGACAGGACCTCTAACTATGGCTACACCTTC	CASSRDRTSNYGYTF
few	TRBV29-1	NA	TRBJ1-2	TGCAGCGTTGAGGGGAACGTGGATGGCTACACCTTC	CSVEGNVDGYTF
once	TRBV29-1	NA	TRBJ2-7	TGCAGCGTGTCGATTTGGGGCGTTTCCTACGAGCAGTACTTC	CSVSIWGVSYEQYF
NA	TRBV20-1	NA	TRBJ2-3	TGCAGTGCTAGAGTAATGCCGGACGGAACAGATACGCAGTATTTT	CSARVMPDGTDTQYF
few	TRBV29-1	NA	TRBJ2-7	TGCAGCGTTGAAGATGGGCAGGGCTACGAGCAGTACTTC	CSVEDGQGYEQYF
once	TRBV7-8	NA	TRBJ1-2	TGTGCCAGCAGCTTAGGTTCGGCAGACACTAACTATGGCTACACCTTC	CASSLGSADTNYGYTF
NA	TRBV5-1	TRBD1	TRBJ2-7	TGCGCCAGCAGCTTCGGGACAGGCGTGGGGGAGCAGTACTTC	CASSFGTGVGEQYF
NA	TRBV12-3/TRBV12-4	NA	TRBJ2-3	TGTGCCAGCAGTCCTGCACAACCGGAATATTTGAATAGCACAGATACGCAGTATTTT	CASSPAQPEYLNSTDTQYF
few	TRBV7-2	TRBD1	TRBJ1-2	TGTGCCAGCAGCCGCGGACAGGGTTTGACTGGCTACACCTTC	CASSRGQGLTGYTF